This passage covers 21 T cell receptor beta chains from one sample sequenced in a study of blood T cells in healthy people across ages. The authors ran a second PCR of 7 to 11 cycles using a sample-barcoded 5' primer and a J-beta primer mix. MiXCR, applied by TCRdb to the 5' RACE reads, yields one record per CDR3 protein. The sample consists of hundreds of thousands of distinct CDR3 sequences, around 62% of them appearing once. Sample: blood. The receptors were sampled from a man aged 25 to 40 in good health.

The V call is TRBV6-2 or TRBV6-3, the J call TRBJ2-5; 9 nucleotides agree with TRBD1. V lost 4 bases and J lost 2; bases outside the gene matches: 5. CDR3 length equals 15 residues. The germline V gene has CDR1 MNHEY and CDR2 SVGEGT. The CDR3 DNA sequence: TGTGCCAGCAGTTTAGGGACAGGGACGCAAGAGACCCAGTACTTC. It specifies CASSLGTGTQETQYF.

This clonotype was found a few times. The chain recombines TRBV10-3 with TRBJ2-4, with TRBD1 matching over 12 bases. TRBJ2-7 explains the end of the DNA better; the J call may be wrong. Germline CDR1 is ENHRY and CDR2 is SYGVKD. The CDR3 has 14 amino acids. CDR3 region: CAIRGDRGRHEQYF. The CDR3 nucleotides read TGTGCCATCAGGGGGGACAGGGGGCGTCACGAGCAGTACTTC.

The chain is built from TRBV4-3 and TRBJ2-5; 8 bases match TRBD2. CDR3 size: 15 residues. After removal of 2 bases from V and 5 bases from J, the junction contained 7 bases not matched to a gene. Germline loops: CDR1 LGHNA, CDR2 YSLEER. In DNA, the CDR3 is TGCGCCAGCAGCCAAAGTATCCAGCGGGGGGAGACCCAGTACTTC. Translation: CASSQSIQRGETQYF.

The V gene is TRBV5-5, the J gene TRBJ2-6; D perhaps matches TRBD1 (5 bases). V dropped 0 bases and J dropped 6 bases, with 13 bases sitting between them. CDR1 and CDR2 (germline): SGHKS, YYEKEE (reference sequence). The CDR3 has 16 amino acids. The CDR3 loop is CASSLVQGRKANVLTF. CDR3 coding DNA: TGTGCCAGCAGCTTGGTTCAGGGTCGGAAGGCCAACGTCCTGACTTTC.

A few counts support this clonotype. This chain links TRBV12-3 or TRBV12-4 with TRBJ2-3; weak D call: TRBD2 (5 bases). CDR3 length: 12 residues. Deletions cut 6 bases from V and 5 bases from J, with 9 bases between. The CDR3 spells CASRDRGDTQYF. In nucleotides, the CDR3 is TGTGCCAGCAGGGATCGGGGAGATACGCAGTATTTT.

This chain connects TRBV20-1 to TRBJ2-7; D remains unclear. The germline gives CDR1 DFQATT, CDR2 SNEGSKA (reference sequence). V lost 5 bases to trimming and J lost 0 bases, with 11 bases between them. This CDR3 is 13 amino acids long. As DNA, the CDR3 is TGCAGTGCTCACCGGACGGGCTCCTACGAGCAGTACTTC. Translating it yields CSAHRTGSYEQYF.

V gene TRBV7-2 combines with J gene TRBJ1-6, with D possibly TRBD1 on 5 matching bases. V was pared by 5 bases and J by 7 bases, with 18 bases between. The CDR3 is 16 amino acids. Germline V gene sequence: CDR1 SGHTA, CDR2 FQGNSA. In DNA form, the CDR3 reads TGTGCCAGCAGCGTGCACCCAGGGACGGAGAATTCACCCCTCCACTTT. Its translation: CASSVHPGTENSPLHF.

This clonotype was seen a few times. The V and J genes are TRBV7-2 and TRBJ2-5, with a tentative D call TRBD1 (6 bases). V shed 3 bases and J shed 4 bases, with 12 bases lying between them. Germline V gives CDR1 SGHTA, CDR2 FQGNSA. CDR3 size: 14 residues. The CDR3 sequence: CASSLGPGVETQYF. The CDR3 DNA reads as TGTGCCAGCAGCTTGGGCCCAGGGGTAGAGACCCAGTACTTC.

This clonotype was detected once. The chain is built from TRBV13 and TRBJ2-7, with TRBD1 identical over 12 bases. Germline lookup yields CDR1 PRHDT and CDR2 FYEKMQ (reference sequence). V was pared by 5 bases and J by 7 bases, with 9 bases of the junction left unmatched. CDR3 length: 15 amino acids. Here the CDR3 DNA reads TGTGCCAGCAGCCACCGGGACAGGGGGCATAATGAGCAGTACTTC. Its translation is CASSHRDRGHNEQYF.

The chain is built from TRBV28 and TRBJ2-3, with D unresolved. From germline, CDR1 is MDHEN and CDR2 SYDVKM. CDR3 length equals 11 residues. The V and J ends lost 5 bases and 6 bases respectively, with 6 bases between them. The CDR3 DNA is TGTGCCAGCAGTACCTTGGATACGCAGTATTTT. This sequence encodes CASSTLDTQYF.

This sequence joins TRBV15 and TRBJ2-5, with D tentatively TRBD1 or TRBD2 (5 bases each). TRBJ2-7 matches the DNA end more closely, so the J call is doubtful. Germline lookup yields CDR1 LNHNV and CDR2 YYDKDF (reference sequence). The CDR3 length is 14 residues. The CDR3: CATSTGPTGFEQYF. The CDR3 nucleotides read TGTGCCACCAGCACGGGACCCACAGGATTCGAGCAGTACTTC.

The chain joins TRBV5-1 to TRBJ2-1; D may correspond to TRBD1 or TRBD2 (6 bases each). There are 15 residues in the CDR3. V was trimmed by 0 bases and J by 7 bases, leaving 14 bases between them. The germline gives CDR1 SGHRS, CDR2 YFSETQ. CDR3 in DNA: TGCGCCAGCAGCTTGGCCTACGGAGGGGGGAATGAGCAGTTCTTC. Its translation: CASSLAYGGGNEQFF.

This rearrangement joins TRBV2 to TRBJ1-6; 9 bases line up with TRBD1. This CDR3 spans 13 amino acids. Trimming took 8 bases from V and 8 from J; bases not matched to a gene: 4. CDR1 SNHLY and CDR2 FYNNEI come from the germline V gene. DNA of the CDR3: TGTGCCAGCGGGGACAGGGAACATTCACCCCTCCACTTT. Its translation: CASGDREHSPLHF.

This chain uses TRBV29-1 with TRBJ1-2; D is undetermined. The CDR3 sequence is 14 residues long. Trimming took off 5 bases at V and 0 bases at J, with 13 bases between the two ends. From germline, CDR1 is SQVTM and CDR2 ANQGSEA. Here the CDR3 DNA reads TGCAGCGTTCACAGCCAAGACACTAACTATGGCTACACCTTC. Translated: CSVHSQDTNYGYTF. Full variable domain (remainder filled in from reference TRBV29-1 and TRBJ1-2): SAVISQKPSRDICQRGTSLTIQCQVDSQVTMMFWYRQQPGQSLTLIATANQGSEATYESGFVIDKFPISRPNLTFSTLTVSNMSPEDSSIYLCSVHSQDTNYGYTFGSGTRLTVV.

The CDR3 reads CASSSQYRSYEQYF. DNA for the CDR3: TGTGCCAGCAGCTCCCAGTACCGGTCCTACGAGCAGTACTTC. The chain is built from TRBV4-2 and TRBJ2-7, with D uncertain. Between the trimmed V and J ends, which lost 5 bases and 1 base, there was a span of 12 bases. This CDR3 region has 14 residues. In germline, CDR1 is LGHNA, CDR2 YNFKEQ.

This clonotype has just a few counts. At one of its ends the junction is not consistent with the germline gene, which may arise from a read error. The V and J genes are TRBV7-9 and TRBJ2-1, with 8 bases identical to TRBD1. CDR1 is SEHNR and CDR2 is FQNEAQ in the germline V gene (reference sequence). This CDR3 contains 15 residues. The CDR3 DNA sequence: TGTGCCGGCAGCTTAGGGGACAGGCAGATAGATGAGCAGTTCTTC. It codes for CAGSLGDRQIDEQFF.

This clonotype was seen a few times. This chain joins TRBV6-5 and TRBJ1-2; maybe TRBD1 (5 bases). CDR1 and CDR2 (germline): MNHEY, SVGAGI. V dropped 0 bases and J dropped 9 bases, with 17 bases sitting between them. This CDR3 comprises 15 residues. CDR3 in amino acids: CASSYSFVVGGSYTF. Here the CDR3 DNA reads TGTGCCAGCAGTTACTCCTTCGTCGTCGGGGGTAGCTACACCTTC.

The rearrangement uses TRBV7-2 and TRBJ1-5, with D tentatively TRBD1 (5 bases). Germline CDR1 SGHTA, CDR2 FQGNSA. CDR3 length: 14 amino acids. Trimming removed 3 bases at V and 6 bases at J, with 12 bases between. The CDR3, as DNA: TGTGCCAGCAGCTTTAATCGCGGGGGTCAGCCCCAGCATTTT. The encoded protein is CASSFNRGGQPQHF.

V is TRBV10-3 and J is TRBJ2-7; D tentatively fits TRBD1 or TRBD2 (5 bases each). The end of the DNA fits TRBJ2-5 better, so the J call may be wrong. The CDR3 has 15 residues. Germline lookup yields CDR1 ENHRY and CDR2 SYGVKD. This CDR3 reads CAIRTLDTEGETQYF. CDR3 coding DNA: TGTGCCATCAGAACCTTGGACACTGAGGGGGAGACCCAGTACTTC.

This chain links TRBV6-2 or TRBV6-3 with TRBJ2-4; 10 nucleotides align to TRBD2. Gene TRBJ2-7 matches the end of the DNA better, so the J call may be wrong. This CDR3 is built from 17 residues. In germline, CDR1 is MNHEY, CDR2 SVGEGT. The CDR3 DNA sequence: TGTGCCAGCAGTTCCTTGCCGATTCTAGCGGGGGCCTACGAGCAGTACTTC. Protein product: CASSSLPILAGAYEQYF.

CDR3 nucleotides: TGTGCCAGCAGTTACGCAATGGGGCTAGCGGACCAAGAGACCCAGTACTTC. This sequence encodes CASSYAMGLADQETQYF. The genes are TRBV6-2 or TRBV6-3 and TRBJ2-5; 7 positions agree with TRBD2. CDR1 is MNHEY, CDR2 SVGEGT, per germline. Trimming removed 2 bases from V and 0 bases from J; junction bases left unmatched: 9. This CDR3 is built from 17 residues.